This is a list of T cell receptor beta chains from one sample in a study of blood T cell repertoires in COVID-19. Data came from immunoSEQ multiplex PCR; TCRdb stores just in-frame clones and leaves some out. Among 250,000 to 350,000 clones listed, more than 75% were seen once. Sequencing was done on a sample of PBMCs or T cells enriched from blood (not recorded which). All receptors derive from a man in his 60s who had recovered from COVID-19. CDR3s include the opening cysteine and the closing phenylalanine or tryptophan. A D gene is named only where the DNA matches it firmly.

D gene: .
V gene: TRBV4-2
J gene: TRBJ2-2
CDR3 DNA: TGTGCCAGCAGCCAACCCCAGGGGACCGGGGAGCTGTTTTTT
CDR3 protein: CASSQPQGTGELFF

D gene: TRBD1
V gene: TRBV5-4
J gene: TRBJ2-7
CDR3 DNA: TGTGCCAGCAGCTTGGCCGGACAGGGTAGCTCCTACGAGCAGTACTTC
CDR3 protein: CASSLAGQGSSYEQYF

D gene: TRBD1
V gene: TRBV5-4
J gene: TRBJ1-2
CDR3 DNA: TGTGCCAGCAGCCCCTGGGACAGGAGAAACTATGGCTACACCTTC
CDR3 protein: CASSPWDRRNYGYTF

D gene: .
V gene: TRBV25-1
J gene: TRBJ2-4
CDR3 DNA: TGTGCCAGCAGTAGTTTCCACAACCGGGGCAAAAACATTCAGTACTTC
CDR3 protein: CASSSFHNRGKNIQYF

D gene: .
V gene: TRBV5-4
J gene: TRBJ2-2
CDR3 DNA: TGTGCCAGCAGCTCATCCGGTAGCGTAAATACCGGGGAGCTGTTTTTT
CDR3 protein: CASSSSGSVNTGELFF

D gene: .
V gene: TRBV29-1
J gene: TRBJ2-1
CDR3 DNA: TGCAGCTTCGGGGGAGAGGGGTGGAACAATGAGCAGTTCTTC
CDR3 protein: CSFGGEGWNNEQFF

D gene: TRBD1
V gene: TRBV28
J gene: TRBJ1-2
CDR3 DNA: TGTGCCAGCAGTGAACAGGGGGCGCGTGGCTACACCTTC
CDR3 protein: CASSEQGARGYTF

D gene: TRBD1
V gene: TRBV7-9
J gene: TRBJ1-6
CDR3 DNA: TGTGCCAGCAGCCCGGGACAGGGGAATTCACCCCTCCACTTT
CDR3 protein: CASSPGQGNSPLHF

D gene: TRBD1
V gene: TRBV5-1
J gene: TRBJ1-1
CDR3 DNA: TGCGCCAGCAGCCTGGGACAGCCTAACACTGAAGCTTTCTTT
CDR3 protein: CASSLGQPNTEAFF

D gene: TRBD1
V gene: TRBV11-3
J gene: TRBJ1-1
CDR3 DNA: TGTGCCAGCAGCTTTGCCCAGGGGGATGTAGCTTTCTTT
CDR3 protein: CASSFAQGDVAFF

D gene: TRBD2
V gene: TRBV2
J gene: TRBJ2-2
CDR3 DNA: TGTGCCAGCAATCCGGGACTAGGGAGCACCGGGGAGCTGTTTTTT
CDR3 protein: CASNPGLGSTGELFF